This TCR beta chain was captured by sequencing in a study of identifying expanded T cells in peripheral blood. The study, taken as a whole, reports: About 1.2 clones differed between technical replicates, versus approximately 16 and 20 over time.

About this clone: Antigen specificity is unknown.

The method was immunoSEQ multiplex PCR; TCRdb's version includes in-frame clones alone and lacks a portion of them. The sample shows 90,000 to 110,000 clones, about 87% of them seen only once. Germline CDR1 is DFQATT and CDR2 is SNEGSKA (reference sequence). This CDR3 is 11 amino acids long. The V end lost 3 bases, the J end lost 4 bases, and 6 bases lay between the germline ends. Sample: blood. The clonotype was recovered from a person between 18 and 69 years old in good health. The V and J genes are TRBV20-1 and TRBJ1-2; D unclear. For the CDR3, the DNA is TGCAGTGCTAGCCAGTCCTATGGCTACACCTTC. This codes for CSASQSYGYTF.